This T cell receptor beta chain came from a study of T-cell reconstitution after alpha-beta-depleted transplantation in children. Findings of the study overall: T-cell numbers and diversity, one year after transplant, stemmed largely from T cells that were newly produced. Day-60 TCRbeta diversity that was high in some patients was derived from surviving recipient T cells and thymic progenitors.

The library targeted TCRbeta and was prepared with unique molecular identifiers. TCRdb reprocessed the PCR reads via MiXCR and lists one record per CDR3 protein. The table lists 670,000 or so distinct CDR3 sequences, approximately 14% of them singletons, with 0.79% in the top ten. This clonotype occurred a few times. What it binds is unknown. V dropped 2 bases and J dropped 3 bases, with 12 bases sitting between them. This CDR3 comprises 15 residues. The sequence came from a girl aged 2-10 years with congenital amegakaryocytic thrombocytopenia, due to receive a stem cell transplant. The sequencing here drew on PBMCs, taken before TCRalphabeta/CD19-depleted stem cell transplant. This sequence joins TRBV12-3 or TRBV12-4 and TRBJ2-3; TRBD1 is a possible D gene (5 bases). The CDR3 sequence is CASSLPLAGTDTQYF. CDR3 bases: TGTGCCAGCAGTTTACCCCTCGCAGGGACAGATACGCAGTATTTT.